This T cell receptor beta chain was obtained from a study of blood T cell repertoires in COVID-19. Sequencing was performed with immunoSEQ multiplex PCR; in TCRdb, only in-frame clones are kept and a portion is missing. Here the sample spans some 57,000 clones, 86% being singletons. This sequence was found in a woman aged 80 or over with acute or convalescent COVID-19. The sequencing sample was made of peripheral blood.

As DNA, the CDR3 is TGCGCCAGCAGCTTGACAGGGGAGAACACCGGGGAGCTGTTTTTT. It yields the protein CASSLTGENTGELFF. The rearrangement uses TRBV5-1 and TRBJ2-2; 7 bases agree with TRBD1. Germline trimming cut 1 base from V and 1 base from J; bases unmatched to any gene: 1. In germline, CDR1 is SGHRS, CDR2 YFSETQ. The CDR3 has 15 residues.